One sample yielded the 21 T cell receptor beta chains listed below, sequenced in a study of cytomegalovirus exposure and HLA in healthy donors. Clones were read by immunoSEQ multiplex PCR, and TCRdb kept only the in-frame ones, dropping some. This repertoire shows about 170,000 clones, approximately 90% found once; its top ten account for roughly 1.5%. Sequenced sample: PBMCs. Every receptor here comes from a woman in her twenties or thirties in good health and CMV-seronegative.

The rearrangement links TRBV5-4 to TRBJ1-2; unclear D gene. The germline V gene has CDR1 SGHNT and CDR2 YYREEE (reference sequence). Trimming pared 1 base from V and 5 bases from J, leaving 9 bases between. This CDR3 contains 13 residues. As DNA, the CDR3 is TGTGCCAGCAGCTTGAGTCAGAATTATGGCTACACCTTC. Translation gives CASSLSQNYGYTF.

J is TRBJ2-1 and V is TRBV7-9, with a weak D call TRBD2 (6 bases). The CDR3 consists of 13 residues. CDR1 and CDR2 (germline): SEHNR, FQNEAQ (reference sequence). Trimming removed 11 bases from V and 6 bases from J, with 17 bases in between. The CDR3 sequence: CAGSPGSVNEQFF. For the CDR3, the DNA is TGTGCCGGGAGCCCCGGGAGCGTCAATGAGCAGTTCTTC.

In its sample, this clone was seen once. Here the CDR3 reads CASKNGQGGETQYF. In DNA, the CDR3 is TGTGCCAGCAAAAATGGACAGGGAGGGGAGACCCAGTACTTC. This chain uses TRBV27 with TRBJ2-5, with D possibly TRBD1 on 8 matching bases. The V gene's germline CDR1 is MNHEY and CDR2 SMNVEV (reference sequence). This CDR3 is built from 14 residues. Deletions cut 7 bases from V and 5 bases from J, with 17 bases between.

This rearrangement joins TRBV30 to TRBJ2-5, with 8 bases identical to TRBD2. The ends lost 3 bases at V and 1 base at J; junction bases unmatched: 1. Germline values: CDR1 GTSNPN, CDR2 SVGIG (reference sequence). This CDR3 contains 13 residues. CDR3 region: CAWSGGGQETQYF. The CDR3 region has the DNA TGTGCCTGGAGCGGGGGGGGCCAAGAGACCCAGTACTTC.

The CDR3 DNA follows: TGTGCCAGCAGCTTGAGATCGGGACACCTGGGCTACACCTTC. Residues: CASSLRSGHLGYTF. The chain carries TRBV13 and TRBJ1-2; D might be TRBD1 (6 bases). Germline V gene data show CDR1 as PRHDT and CDR2 as FYEKMQ (reference sequence). The CDR3 has 14 residues. V lost 3 bases to trimming and J lost 8 bases, with 16 bases between them.

V is TRBV11-3 and J is TRBJ2-1, with 12 positions matching TRBD2. J was trimmed by 16 bases and V by 5 bases; bases with no gene match: 9. Per germline, CDR1 SGHNT and CDR2 YENEEA. This CDR3 contains 13 residues. The CDR3 here is CASSTSSGGAIFF. CDR3 nucleotides: TGTGCCAGCAGCACCTCTAGCGGGGGGGCGATCTTCTTC.

The V call is TRBV9, the J call TRBJ2-5; 8 bases are a match to TRBD2. CDR3 length equals 16 residues. The germline CDR1 and CDR2 sequences are SGDLS and YYNGEE. Losses at the gene ends were 3 bases for V and 5 bases for J; bases not matched to a gene: 12. The CDR3 coding sequence is TGTGCCAGCAGCGCTCCCCTAGCGGGTAGGGCTGAGACCCAGTACTTC. It is translated as CASSAPLAGRAETQYF.

The CDR3 here is CAGSGGGRLSSYNEQFF. DNA of the CDR3: TGTGCCGGTAGTGGGGGGGGCCGACTAAGCTCCTACAATGAGCAGTTCTTC. The chain has TRBV27 and TRBJ2-1, with D possibly TRBD2 on 7 matching bases. This CDR3 is built from 17 residues. Trimming cost V 11 bases and J 0 bases, with 23 bases left between them. The V gene's germline CDR1 is MNHEY and CDR2 SMNVEV (reference sequence).

The chain has TRBV4-2 and TRBJ1-2; TRBD1 matches at 10 bases. V lost 2 bases, J lost 4 bases, and 10 bases stayed unmatched. Germline loops: CDR1 LGHNA, CDR2 YNFKEQ. This CDR3 is built from 17 residues. CDR3 coding DNA: TGTGCCAGCAGCCAATCAAAGACAGGGGGCCAGGTCTATGGCTACACCTTC. This translates into CASSQSKTGGQVYGYTF.

A single count supports this clone. The rearrangement joins TRBV13 to TRBJ1-1; 7 positions match TRBD1. The CDR3 consists of 16 residues. The germline V gene encodes CDR1 PRHDT and CDR2 FYEKMQ (reference sequence). Germline trimming cut 5 bases from V and 0 bases from J; bases unmatched to any gene: 9. CDR3 in DNA: TGTGCCAGCAGCAGGACAGGAACCCCCATGAACACTGAAGCTTTCTTT. As protein: CASSRTGTPMNTEAFF.

This rearrangement joins TRBV5-1 to TRBJ1-2, with D possibly being TRBD1 (6 bases). Germline values: CDR1 SGHRS, CDR2 YFSETQ. V was cut by 1 base and J by 4 bases, with 17 bases left in between. The CDR3 is made up of 16 amino acids. The CDR3 nucleotides read TGCGCCAGCAGCTTGTACCGGGACAAAAACGTCTATGGCTACACCTTC. Protein product: CASSLYRDKNVYGYTF.

This chain joins TRBV4-1 and TRBJ1-2; TRBD1 agrees at 8 bases. V gave up 0 bases and J gave up 7 bases; unmatched junction bases: 13. The CDR3 totals 17 residues. The V gene's germline CDR1 is MGHRA and CDR2 YSYEKL. CDR3 DNA: TGCGCCAGCAGCCAAGATCCGGTAGGGACAGGTGATTTTGGCTACACCTTC. It translates to CASSQDPVGTGDFGYTF.

The chain couples TRBV5-1 to TRBJ1-1; 7 bases align to TRBD1. Trimming took 4 bases from V and 7 from J; bases not matched to a gene: 4. Germline V gene data show CDR1 as SGHRS and CDR2 as YFSETQ. CDR3 length: 12 residues. Here the CDR3 DNA reads TGCGCCAGCAGCGGAAGGACAGGTGAAGCTTTCTTT. Amino acids: CASSGRTGEAFF.

This chain joins TRBV11-2 and TRBJ2-1; 10 bases are shared with TRBD2. The trim removed 5 bases at V and 0 bases at J, leaving 1 base unmatched. Germline V gene data show CDR1 as SGHAT and CDR2 as FQNNGV. This CDR3 has 15 amino acids. Written as DNA, the CDR3 is TGTGCCAGCAGCACTAGCGGGGCCTCCTACAATGAGCAGTTCTTC. Its protein is CASSTSGASYNEQFF.

The CDR3 protein is CASSFKAGTYEQYF. CDR3 sequence (DNA): TGTGCCAGCAGCTTCAAGGCAGGGACCTACGAGCAGTACTTC. This sequence joins TRBV5-4 and TRBJ2-7, with a weak D call TRBD1 (5 bases). Germline V gene lookup returns CDR1 SGHNT and CDR2 YYREEE (reference sequence). Trimming left V 2 bases short and J 2 bases short, with 11 bases between. The CDR3 is 14 residues long. The whole variable domain, filled in from reference TRBV5-4 and TRBJ2-7, reads ETGVTQSPTHLIKTRGQQVTLRCSSQSGHNTVSWYQQALGQGPQFIFQYYREEENGRGNFPPRFSGLQFPNYSSELNVNALELDDSALYLCASSFKAGTYEQYFGPGTRLTVT.

This clone was counted once. The chain couples TRBV7-2 to TRBJ2-1; 7 nucleotides agree with TRBD1. In germline, CDR1 is SGHTA, CDR2 FQGNSA. The CDR3 covers 15 residues. The ends lost 2 bases at V and 2 bases at J; junction bases unmatched: 3. The CDR3 spells CASSLTRGTYNEQFF. CDR3 DNA sequence: TGTGCCAGCAGCTTAACCAGGGGGACCTACAATGAGCAGTTCTTC.

The chain couples TRBV6-6 to TRBJ2-1, with 8 bases matching TRBD2. The CDR3 totals 11 residues. Trimming removed 8 bases from V and 9 bases from J; junction bases left unmatched: 3. CDR1 MNHNY and CDR2 SVGAGI come from the germline V gene (reference sequence). DNA for the CDR3: TGTGCCAGCGCGGGGGGCGGTGAGCAGTTCTTC. It yields the protein CASAGGGEQFF.

The V and J genes are TRBV6-1 and TRBJ1-1; no reliable D call. The CDR3 extends over 13 amino acids. In germline, CDR1 is MNHNS, CDR2 SASEGT. V lost 5 bases and J lost 8, with 15 bases in between. The DNA for the CDR3 is TGTGCCAGCAGTTATGATTCCGAGGTCGAAGCTTTCTTT. Encoded protein: CASSYDSEVEAFF.

This chain connects TRBV11-2 to TRBJ2-3, with TRBD1 matching 12 bases. CDR3 length equals 19 residues. Trimming took 1 base from V and 4 from J; bases not matched to a gene: 12. CDR1 is SGHAT, CDR2 FQNNGV, per germline. The CDR3 spells CASSLVLFGTGGGSDTQYF. The CDR3 nucleotides are TGTGCCAGCAGCTTAGTATTGTTTGGGACAGGGGGCGGGTCAGATACGCAGTATTTT.

The chain has TRBV6-5 and TRBJ1-3; 8 positions match TRBD1. With V trimmed by 2 bases and J by 2 bases, 2 bases remained unmatched. Germline values: CDR1 MNHEY, CDR2 SVGAGI. The CDR3 is 15 amino acids. CDR3 sequence reads: CASSYGQGPGNTIYF. As DNA, the CDR3 is TGTGCCAGCAGTTACGGACAGGGCCCTGGAAACACCATATATTTT.

V and J are TRBV18 and TRBJ2-3; maybe TRBD2 (6 bases). Trimming left V 2 bases short and J 1 base short, with 10 bases between. The CDR3 sequence is 15 residues long. CDR1 is KGHSH, CDR2 LQKENI, per germline. CDR3 sequence (DNA): TGTGCCAGCTCACCATCGTCGGGGGGCACAGATACGCAGTATTTT. This encodes CASSPSSGGTDTQYF.